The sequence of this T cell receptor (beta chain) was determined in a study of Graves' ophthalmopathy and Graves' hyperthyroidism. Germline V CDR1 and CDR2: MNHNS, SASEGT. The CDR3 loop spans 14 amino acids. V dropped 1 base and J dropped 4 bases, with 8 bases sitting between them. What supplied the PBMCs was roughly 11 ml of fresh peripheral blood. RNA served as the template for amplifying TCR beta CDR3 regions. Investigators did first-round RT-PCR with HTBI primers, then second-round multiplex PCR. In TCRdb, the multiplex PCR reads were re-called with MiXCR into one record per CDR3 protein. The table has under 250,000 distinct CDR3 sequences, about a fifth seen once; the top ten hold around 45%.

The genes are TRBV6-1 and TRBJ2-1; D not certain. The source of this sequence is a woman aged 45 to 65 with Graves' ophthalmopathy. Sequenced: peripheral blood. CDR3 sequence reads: CASSEELAYNEQFF. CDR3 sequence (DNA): TGTGCCAGCAGTGAAGAATTAGCTTACAATGAGCAGTTCTTC.